This TCR beta chain was recorded in a study of blood T cell repertoires in COVID-19. In the study overall: COVID-19 samples collected from the United States, Italy and Spain covered acute and convalescent phases. T cells, B-cell-depleted T cells, or PBMCs supplied cDNA or gDNA.

The CDR3 has 16 residues. V lost 5 bases to trimming and J lost 4 bases, with 21 bases between them. The germline V gene encodes CDR1 SGHRS and CDR2 YFSETQ. Original processing notes: It was from reference gene primer amplification that nucleated cell counts were estimated. Here immunoSEQ multiplex PCR was the method, and the copy in TCRdb shows in-frame clones only, minus some. V, J and clone size derive from that table, while D and trimming were established from the DNA sequence. The table shows 93,000 or so clones, with more than 75% occurring only once. Sequencing used peripheral blood. The chain is built from TRBV5-1 and TRBJ1-2; D may be TRBD1 (6 bases). This TCR was sampled from a human donor in a cohort sampled during active COVID-19. CDR3 bases: TGCGCCAGCAGGCTTGAACTCGACAGGATTGGCTATGGCTACACCTTC. Translated, it gives CASRLELDRIGYGYTF.